The 2 T cell receptor beta chains reported below all come from one sample, sequenced in a study of beta chain features in type 1 diabetes. Every isolated RNA sample was fully reverse transcribed, so sequencing captured expressed TCRB transcripts. Measured with immunoSEQ multiplex PCR; TCRdb has only the in-frame clones, and not every one. The table has hundreds of thousands of clones, less than 20% seen once. The sample taken for sequencing was naive CD4+ T cells from blood. These receptors were taken from a man younger than 30 in good health.

The chain employs TRBV7-2 and TRBJ2-3; 7 nucleotides match TRBD1. Germline loops: CDR1 SGHTA, CDR2 FQGNSA. J lost 4 bases, V lost 6 bases, and 13 bases had no gene match. The CDR3 runs 16 residues. In DNA, the CDR3 is TGTGCCAGCAGGCAAAGACAGGGCCGGGGTTCAGATACGCAGTATTTT. Its translation: CASRQRQGRGSDTQYF.

This chain joins TRBV7-9 and TRBJ2-5; D remains unclear. The CDR3 is made up of 11 amino acids. V lost 8 bases and J 3 bases, leaving 7 bases between the germline ends. The germline V gene has CDR1 SEHNR and CDR2 FQNEAQ (reference sequence). CDR3 amino acids: CASLRKETQYF. As DNA, the CDR3 is TGTGCCAGCCTTCGGAAAGAGACCCAGTACTTC.